The T cell receptor beta chain described here comes from a study of shared clonotypes between healthy human individuals. V lost 1 base and J lost 11, with 11 bases in between. CDR1 is SEHNR, CDR2 FQNEAQ, per germline (reference sequence). CDR3 length equals 12 residues. Sorted-subset replicate PCR reactions contained roughly 200 ng DNA, corresponding to about 30,000 T cell genomes. Sequencing was performed with immunoSEQ multiplex PCR; in TCRdb, only in-frame clones are kept and a portion is missing. The repertoire consists of approximately 340,000 clones, with about 74% occurring once and the leading ten covering under 13%.

This rearrangement joins TRBV7-9 to TRBJ1-1; D ambiguous. This sequence was found in a man aged 25-45 years in good health. The sequencing sample was made of memory CD4+ T cells sorted from blood. Subset reported: CD45RA-negative fraction. The CDR3 nucleotides are TGTGCCAGCAGCTTAGAAGAAAGACGGGCTTTCTTT. As protein: CASSLEERRAFF.